These 24 T cell receptor beta chains came from one sample sequenced in a study of Graves' ophthalmopathy and Graves' hyperthyroidism. Beta-chain TCR CDR3 regions were amplified from RNA transcripts. An opening RT-PCR round employed HTBI primers and preceded a second-round multiplex PCR. TCRdb independently ran MiXCR on the multiplex PCR reads; one entry per CDR3 protein. The sample lists about 500,000 distinct CDR3 sequences; about an eighth were seen once. The sequenced sample consisted of blood. Source of these receptors: a woman under 40 with Graves' ophthalmopathy.

To note about this clonotype: This may be a read error: a much more frequent sequence differs by one nucleotide. This rearrangement joins TRBV7-2 to TRBJ2-7, with D tentatively TRBD2 (5 bases). This CDR3 is 15 amino acids long. Looked up from germline, CDR1 is SGHTA and CDR2 is FQGNSA. Deletions cut 0 bases from V and 6 bases from J, with 15 bases between. CDR3 loop: CASSLASALVGEQYF. CDR3 in DNA: TGTGCCAGCAGCTTAGCGTCGGCACTAGTGGGCGAGCAGTACTTC.

At least ten counts were recorded for this clonotype. The chain carries TRBV19 and TRBJ2-6; D uncertain. Trimming took off 2 bases at V and 0 bases at J, with 8 bases between the two ends. From germline, CDR1 is LNHDA and CDR2 SQIVND (reference sequence). CDR3 size: 16 residues. The CDR3 region is CASSIRVGSGANVLTF. In DNA form, the CDR3 reads TGTGCCAGTAGTATACGGGTGGGCTCTGGGGCCAACGTCCTGACTTTC. Based on the CDR3 plus reference TRBV19 and TRBJ2-6, the full variable domain is DGGITQSPKYLFRKEGQNVTLSCEQNLNHDAMYWYRQDPGQGLRLIYYSQIVNDFQKGDIAEGYSVSREKKESFPLTVTSAQKNPTAFYLCASSIRVGSGANVLTFGAGSRLTVL.

Of note for this clonotype: Since the CDR3 does not end with the conserved phenylalanine or tryptophan, this likely comes from a read error. V and J are TRBV7-2 and TRBJ1-5, with TRBD1 matching 7 bases. V shed 3 bases and J 2 bases; nucleotides not matched to a gene: 1. The CDR3 has 14 residues. Germline-derived CDR1 and CDR2 are SGHTA and FQGNSA. CDR3 in DNA: TGTGCCAGCAGCTTTGGACAGGGCAATCAGCCCCAGCATTTG. This translates into CASSFGQGNQPQHL.

This clonotype was counted many times. The rearrangement joins TRBV28 to TRBJ2-7; D may be TRBD2 (6 bases). Trimming pared 5 bases from V and 2 bases from J, leaving 10 bases between. The CDR3 loop spans 13 amino acids. Germline V gives CDR1 MDHEN, CDR2 SYDVKM. Written as DNA, the CDR3 is TGTGCCAGCAGTAACGGGGGTCCCTACGAGCAGTACTTC. This sequence encodes CASSNGGPYEQYF.

This clonotype was seen at least ten times. The rearrangement joins TRBV6-2 or TRBV6-3 to TRBJ2-7; maybe TRBD1 (6 bases). V shed 0 bases and J shed 2 bases, with 20 bases lying between them. This CDR3 region has 18 residues. The germline V gene encodes CDR1 MNHEY and CDR2 SVGEGT. CDR3 nucleotides: TGTGCCAGCAGTTACTCAAATCCAGGGGATTACTTTACCTACGAGCAGTACTTC. Translating gives CASSYSNPGDYFTYEQYF.

In its sample, this clonotype was seen many times. The chain uses TRBV20-1 and TRBJ2-5; unclear D gene. This CDR3 contains 11 residues. Trimming cost V 0 bases and J 5 bases, with 4 bases left between them. Germline CDR1 DFQATT, CDR2 SNEGSKA (reference sequence). CDR3 in DNA: TGCAGTGCTAGAGAGGTCGAGACCCAGTACTTC. Translated, it gives CSAREVETQYF.

This clonotype was recorded a few times. A much larger clone is a single base away; this may be a read error. The chain uses TRBV30 and TRBJ2-2; the D is unclear. Trimming cost V 0 bases and J 7 bases, with 9 bases left between them. Germline-derived CDR1 and CDR2 are GTSNPN and SVGIG (reference sequence). This CDR3 is built from 13 residues. The CDR3 coding sequence is TGTGCCTGGAGTGTCAACAGACGCGGGGAGCTGTTTTTT. This codes for CAWSVNRRGELFF.

The rearrangement uses TRBV30 and TRBJ1-5; D remains ambiguous. This CDR3 region has 14 residues. V was clipped by 2 bases and J by 4 bases, with 12 bases between them. The germline CDR1 and CDR2 sequences are GTSNPN and SVGIG (reference sequence). The CDR3 DNA follows: TGTGCCTGGAGTCCCACGTCGAGAAATCAGCCCCAGCATTTT. This gives the protein CAWSPTSRNQPQHF.

A few counts support this clonotype. This could be a read error, since a much larger clone is one nucleotide away. No conserved phenylalanine or tryptophan ends this CDR3, so it is likely a read error. The V gene is TRBV7-9, the J gene TRBJ2-7, with a possible D match to TRBD2 (6 bases). Trimming removed 5 bases at V and 7 bases at J, with 15 bases between. This CDR3 has 13 residues. Germline values: CDR1 SEHNR, CDR2 FQNEAQ (reference sequence). CDR3 protein: CASSLPPRGEQYS. CDR3 DNA: TGTGCCAGCAGCCTGCCTCCCCGGGGGGAGCAGTACTCC.

Ten or more counts support this clonotype. The rearrangement links TRBV7-2 to TRBJ2-7, with unresolved D. V was shortened by 5 bases and J by 5 bases, with 13 bases between the two germline ends. Germline CDR1 is SGHTA and CDR2 is FQGNSA. The CDR3 totals 13 residues. For the CDR3, the DNA is TGTGCCAGCAGCCCGAGACAAACAAACGAGCAGTACTTC. Translated, it gives CASSPRQTNEQYF.

This clonotype was detected many times. This chain joins TRBV12-3 or TRBV12-4 and TRBJ1-3; no clear D. Deletions cut 2 bases from V and 3 bases from J, with 5 bases between. The CDR3 length is 13 residues. The CDR3 coding sequence is TGTGCCAGCAGTTTATTAGTTGGAAACACCATATATTTT. It encodes CASSLLVGNTIYF.

This clonotype was observed at least ten times. The chain joins TRBV2 to TRBJ1-1; D is possibly TRBD1 (6 bases). Germline CDR1 SNHLY, CDR2 FYNNEI. This CDR3 is built from 16 residues. V was pared by 5 bases and J by 4 bases, with 20 bases between. DNA of the CDR3: TGTGCCAGCAGTTCCGGCCGGCAGGGGAGTTTCACTGAAGCTTTCTTT. This encodes CASSSGRQGSFTEAFF.

The table lists this clonotype with many counts. The rearrangement links TRBV6-7 to TRBJ2-7; 11 positions agree with TRBD2. TRBV6-7 is labeled an ORF, and its function is uncertain. V lost 4 bases and J lost 6; bases outside the gene matches: 26. This CDR3 has 21 amino acids. Here the CDR3 DNA reads TGTGCCAGCAGTTCTGGACCGAGGGGCTTGGTGGTAGCGGGAGGGCCGAGCGAGCAGTACTTC. The encoded protein is CASSSGPRGLVVAGGPSEQYF.

This clonotype was observed a handful of times. The genes are TRBV28 and TRBJ2-4; 7 nucleotides agree with TRBD2. J was trimmed by 1 base and V by 4 bases; bases with no gene match: 16. The CDR3 is 19 amino acids. Per germline, CDR1 MDHEN and CDR2 SYDVKM. The CDR3 nucleotides read TGTGCCAGCAGTTGGATCTACGGCGGGGGAGGGTTGGCCAAAAACATTCAGTACTTC. Protein product: CASSWIYGGGGLAKNIQYF.

In its sample, this clonotype was seen many times. The rearrangement links TRBV27 to TRBJ1-6; D remains unclear. The CDR3 has 16 residues. The V gene's germline CDR1 is MNHEY and CDR2 SMNVEV (reference sequence). Trimming stripped 7 bases from V and 1 base from J, with 14 bases between. The CDR3 DNA reads TGTGCCAGCAAAGTCTTCGCCCGGTCCTATAATTCACCCCTCCACTTT. Translated: CASKVFARSYNSPLHF.

At least ten counts were recorded for this clonotype. This sequence joins TRBV27 and TRBJ2-2; maybe TRBD2 (6 bases). In germline, CDR1 is MNHEY, CDR2 SMNVEV (reference sequence). CDR3 length: 13 residues. V lost 6 bases, J lost 8 bases, and 13 bases lay in between. In DNA form, the CDR3 reads TGTGCCAGCAGCTTTACTGGGACTGGGGAGCTGTTTTTT. Protein sequence: CASSFTGTGELFF.

This clonotype was recorded at least ten times. J is TRBJ1-1 and V is TRBV15; D unresolved. Germline assignment: CDR1 LNHNV and CDR2 YYDKDF (reference sequence). The CDR3 runs 14 residues. With 0 bases removed from V and 1 base from J, the gap between germline ends came to 6 bases. CDR3 sequence: CATSRELRNTEAFF. Here the CDR3 DNA reads TGTGCCACCAGCAGAGAACTGAGGAACACTGAAGCTTTCTTT.

In its sample, this clonotype was seen many times. The V call is TRBV19, the J call TRBJ2-7; 12 bases are shared with TRBD2. Germline-derived CDR1 and CDR2 are LNHDA and SQIVND (reference sequence). Trimming at V came to 6 bases and at J to 0 bases, leaving 3 bases not matched to a gene. This CDR3 is built from 15 residues. The CDR3 DNA follows: TGTGCCAGTAGACTAGCGGGAGGAGGCTCCTACGAGCAGTACTTC. As protein: CASRLAGGGSYEQYF.

Many counts were recorded for this clonotype. The chain employs TRBV3-1 and TRBJ2-5; TRBD2 agrees at 11 bases. V was clipped by 6 bases and J by 7 bases; unmatched bases: 4. The CDR3 loop spans 13 amino acids. Germline CDR1 is LGHDT and CDR2 is YNNKEL (reference sequence). CDR3 sequence reads: CASRLAGEGTQYF. In DNA, the CDR3 is TGTGCCAGCAGACTAGCGGGGGAGGGGACCCAGTACTTC.

This clonotype was seen many times. This chain joins TRBV4-2 and TRBJ1-1; tentative D call: TRBD1 (5 bases). The CDR3 runs 15 residues. Germline lookup yields CDR1 LGHNA and CDR2 YNFKEQ. Trimming took 1 base from V and 5 from J, leaving 14 bases between them. CDR3 nucleotide sequence: TGTGCCAGCAGCCAAGTGGGTGGGGGGAGGACTGAAGCTTTCTTT. Encoded protein: CASSQVGGGRTEAFF.

This clonotype has a count of ten or more. This chain connects TRBV29-1 to TRBJ2-5; 7 bases are a match to TRBD1. The germline CDR1 and CDR2 sequences are SQVTM and ANQGSEA. V was pared by 7 bases and J by 2 bases, with 4 bases of the junction left unmatched. The CDR3 spans 12 residues. CDR3 protein: CSAETGQETQYF. The CDR3 nucleotides read TGCAGCGCGGAGACAGGGCAAGAGACCCAGTACTTC.

In its sample, this clonotype was seen many times. The chain's CDR3 is CASSLGGGNNSPLHF. In DNA, the CDR3 is TGTGCCAGCAGCTTAGGAGGCGGGAATAATTCACCCCTCCACTTT. V is TRBV7-6 and J is TRBJ1-6, with D uncertain. Germline V gene sequence: CDR1 SGHVS, CDR2 FNYEAQ. The CDR3 covers 15 residues. With 1 base removed from V and 5 bases from J, the gap between germline ends came to 9 bases.

At least ten counts were recorded for this clonotype. The chain uses TRBV6-5 and TRBJ1-1; the D is unclear. This CDR3 region has 13 residues. Trimming shortened V by 5 bases and J by 5 bases, and 12 bases separated the two germline ends. The germline CDR1 and CDR2 sequences are MNHEY and SVGAGI. The CDR3 DNA follows: TGTGCCAGCAGTCCCAATATTGTGACTGAAGCTTTCTTT. Translation: CASSPNIVTEAFF.

V is TRBV5-1 and J is TRBJ2-2, with a weak D call TRBD1 (6 bases). Trimming stripped 0 bases from V and 0 bases from J, with 9 bases between. The CDR3 has 16 residues. Germline CDR1 SGHRS, CDR2 YFSETQ. CDR3 DNA: TGCGCCAGCAGCTTGGTCTCAGGGGCGAACACCGGGGAGCTGTTTTTT. Translation gives CASSLVSGANTGELFF.